These 6 T cell receptor beta chains came from one sample sequenced in a study of T cell changes during pregnancy in multiple sclerosis. The data were produced by immunoSEQ multiplex PCR, yet TCRdb's version contains in-frame clones alone and is incomplete. This table holds tens of thousands of clones, 91% found once. The source material was CD4+ T cells from peripheral blood mononuclear cells, sampled in the third trimester of pregnancy. These receptors came from a female donor in good health, enrolled as a control in a pregnancy study.

The V and J genes are TRBV30 and TRBJ1-2, with TRBD1 matching 8 bases. Germline V lookup: CDR1 GTSNPN, CDR2 SVGIG (reference sequence). The CDR3 has 14 amino acids. The trim removed 0 bases at V and 3 bases at J, leaving 3 bases unmatched. The CDR3 here is CAWSVETGDYGYTF. Written as DNA, the CDR3 is TGTGCCTGGAGTGTAGAGACAGGGGACTATGGCTACACCTTC.

The CDR3 here is CASSVPRDRDLRWELFF. CDR3 sequence (DNA): TGTGCCAGCAGTGTCCCCAGGGACAGGGACCTACGGTGGGAGCTGTTTTTT. V usage is TRBV2 and J usage is TRBJ2-2; TRBD1 aligns across 9 bases. Trimming took 4 bases from V and 9 from J; bases not matched to a gene: 15. The germline CDR1 and CDR2 sequences are SNHLY and FYNNEI. The CDR3 totals 17 residues.

This clone has just a few counts. The chain links TRBV5-1 to TRBJ2-7; possible D gene TRBD2, 7 bases. Trimming left V 6 bases short and J 3 bases short, with 16 bases between. CDR1 and CDR2 from the germline V gene are SGHRS and YFSETQ. The CDR3 is 14 residues long. CDR3 in amino acids: CASKWGGGDYEQYF. Written as DNA, the CDR3 is TGCGCCAGCAAATGGGGAGGGGGGGACTACGAGCAGTACTTC.

J is TRBJ1-2 and V is TRBV30, with TRBD1 identical over 7 bases. V was clipped by 0 bases and J by 8 bases; unmatched bases: 12. In germline, CDR1 is GTSNPN, CDR2 SVGIG (reference sequence). The CDR3 sequence is 15 residues long. CDR3 amino acids: CAWSVAGTHRGGYTF. For the CDR3, the DNA is TGTGCCTGGAGTGTTGCGGGCACTCACAGGGGCGGCTACACCTTC. The full variable domain, in which reference TRBV30 and TRBJ1-2 provide the parts outside the CDR3, is SQTIHQWPATLVQPVGSPLSLECTVEGTSNPNLYWYRQAAGRGLQLLFYSVGIGQISSEVPQNLSASRPQDRQFILSSKKLLLSDSGFYLCAWSVAGTHRGGYTFGSGTRLTVV.

The chain recombines TRBV19 with TRBJ2-1; 7 bases line up with TRBD2. Trimming cost V 7 bases and J 4 bases; bases outside gene matches: 13. Per the germline V gene, CDR1 is LNHDA and CDR2 is SQIVND (reference sequence). This CDR3 comprises 16 residues. The CDR3 loop is CASTLVGLAAYNEQFF. As DNA, the CDR3 is TGTGCCAGTACCCTAGTGGGTCTAGCGGCGTACAATGAGCAGTTCTTC.

This clone was detected once. The chain has TRBV5-1 and TRBJ2-5, with D perhaps TRBD1 (6 bases). CDR1 is SGHRS, CDR2 YFSETQ, per germline. The CDR3 is made up of 16 amino acids. The V and J ends lost 4 bases and 0 bases respectively, with 16 bases between them. The CDR3: CASSIAGDPYQETQYF. DNA of the CDR3: TGCGCCAGCAGCATAGCAGGGGACCCGTACCAAGAGACCCAGTACTTC.